The 19 T cell receptor beta chains below all came from one sample that was sequenced in a study of metastatic and nonmetastatic thyroid tumors. Thyroid surgery was performed in patients who had received no treatment beforehand. With MiXCR, TCRdb called clones anew from the PCR reads. Of some 6,900 clones in the sample, around a third were seen once. The sequenced material came from tumor tissue. These receptors were collected from a female donor with papillary thyroid cancer or a benign thyroid nodule (not recorded which). Some clones in this sample may be carry-over from other donors' samples.

This clone was observed a few times. V gene TRBV12-3 or TRBV12-4 combines with J gene TRBJ1-2, with TRBD1 matching over 9 bases. The V and J ends lost 5 bases and 6 bases, in that order; junction bases with no gene match: 7. The CDR3 extends over 14 amino acids. The CDR3 DNA reads as TGTGCCAGCAGTCCGTGGGGACAGGGCCATGGCTACACCTTC. Its translation: CASSPWGQGHGYTF.

This clone has ten or more counts. This sequence joins TRBV10-1 and TRBJ2-3, with D maybe TRBD2 (5 bases). Germline values: CDR1 WNHNN, CDR2 SYGVQD (reference sequence). Deletions cut 1 base from V and 4 bases from J, with 15 bases between. The CDR3 runs to 16 residues. CDR3: CASSEYGDDTADTQYF. The CDR3 DNA sequence: TGCGCCAGCAGTGAGTACGGGGATGATACGGCAGATACGCAGTATTTT.

This clone was seen more than once but under ten times. This sequence joins TRBV5-1 and TRBJ2-3, with D perhaps TRBD1 or TRBD2 (5 bases each). The CDR3 loop spans 15 amino acids. The ends were cut back, 0 bases at V and 1 base at J, with 9 bases in the middle. The germline V gene encodes CDR1 SGHRS and CDR2 YFSETQ. This chain's CDR3 is CASSLGQGGTDTQYF. As DNA, the CDR3 is TGCGCCAGCAGCTTGGGGCAGGGAGGCACAGATACGCAGTATTTT.

This rearrangement joins TRBV12-3 or TRBV12-4 to TRBJ2-7; 11 bases match TRBD1. This CDR3 contains 14 residues. With V trimmed by 5 bases and J by 6 bases, 6 bases remained unmatched. This CDR3 reads CASSPEDRGREQYF. For the CDR3, the DNA is TGTGCCAGCAGTCCAGAGGACAGGGGGCGCGAGCAGTACTTC.

The sample holds a few counts of this clone. The gene calls are TRBV7-6 and TRBJ2-5; TRBD2 aligns across 9 bases. The CDR3 length is 15 residues. The trim removed 2 bases at V and 4 bases at J, leaving 5 bases unmatched. Germline assignment: CDR1 SGHVS and CDR2 FNYEAQ. CDR3 sequence: CASSLRTSVRETQYF. CDR3 coding DNA: TGTGCCAGCAGCTTACGGACTAGCGTGAGAGAGACCCAGTACTTC.

Of note for this clone: At one end the junction does not follow the germline gene, possibly because of a read error. This chain connects TRBV14 to TRBJ1-2; D not certain. The length of the CDR3 is 12 residues. The germline CDR1 and CDR2 sequences are SGHDN and FVKESK. The CDR3: CASSQDRVRQSF. CDR3 in DNA: TGTGCCAGCAGCCAAGATAGGGTCCGCCAGTCCTTC.

This clone has just one count. The V and J genes are TRBV20-1 and TRBJ2-5; D is perhaps TRBD1 (5 bases). The CDR3 covers 13 residues. Germline CDR1 is DFQATT and CDR2 is SNEGSKA (reference sequence). V lost 3 bases and J 1 base, leaving 9 bases between the germline ends. This CDR3 reads CSASDRIQETQYF. CDR3 bases: TGCAGTGCTAGCGACAGAATCCAAGAGACCCAGTACTTC.

Many counts were recorded for this clone. The chain is built from TRBV7-2 and TRBJ1-4; D remains unclear. V shed 1 base and J shed 3 bases, with 3 bases lying between them. The CDR3 is 13 amino acids. The germline V gene encodes CDR1 SGHTA and CDR2 FQGNSA. The CDR3 spells CASSLEPNEKLFF. Here the CDR3 DNA reads TGTGCCAGCAGCTTAGAACCTAATGAAAAACTGTTTTTT.

The chain combines TRBV20-1 with TRBJ2-2, with D possibly being TRBD2 (5 bases). V was trimmed by 8 bases and J by 4 bases, leaving 20 bases between them. Germline CDR1 DFQATT, CDR2 SNEGSKA (reference sequence). The CDR3 runs 15 residues. The CDR3 protein is CSSPKAVDFTGELFF. Written as DNA, the CDR3 is TGCAGTTCTCCCAAAGCGGTGGACTTCACCGGGGAGCTGTTTTTT.

This clone was counted at least ten times. This chain uses TRBV5-1 with TRBJ1-2; 11 bases map to TRBD1. The CDR3 loop spans 14 amino acids. The V gene's germline CDR1 is SGHRS and CDR2 YFSETQ. J gave up 6 bases and V 4 bases, and 5 bases lay outside the gene matches. In DNA form, the CDR3 reads TGCGCCAGCAGCCTGGACAGGGGGCCGAATGGCTACACCTTC. This translates into CASSLDRGPNGYTF.

CDR3 protein: CASSRGTAEAFF. The CDR3 DNA follows: TGTGCCAGCAGCCGAGGGACAGCCGAAGCTTTCTTT. The chain couples TRBV7-9 to TRBJ1-1, with 7 bases identical to TRBD1. The CDR3 runs to 12 residues. V was pared by 5 bases and J by 8 bases, with 5 bases of the junction left unmatched. Germline assignment: CDR1 SEHNR and CDR2 FQNEAQ (reference sequence).

Relative to its sample, this clone is medium-sized. V is TRBV7-2 and J is TRBJ1-6; 8 bases line up with TRBD1. Germline CDR1 and CDR2: SGHTA and FQGNSA. The length of the CDR3 is 15 residues. The V and J ends lost 3 bases and 6 bases, in that order; junction bases with no gene match: 4. This CDR3 is CASSLWGQVNSPLHF. In nucleotides, the CDR3 is TGTGCCAGCAGCTTGTGGGGACAGGTTAATTCACCCCTCCACTTT.

This clone is categorized as medium-sized. This chain connects TRBV4-3 to TRBJ1-6, with 7 positions matching TRBD1. Germline CDR1 and CDR2: LGHNA and YSLEER. The CDR3 has 16 residues. After removal of 3 bases from V and 5 bases from J, the junction contained 7 bases not matched to a gene. CDR3 loop: CASSQSSTGDNSPLHF. The CDR3 DNA is TGCGCCAGCAGCCAGTCTTCAACAGGGGATAATTCACCCCTCCACTTT.

This clone is termed medium-sized. The chain carries TRBV3-1 and TRBJ1-2; the D is unclear. The CDR3 contains 14 residues. In germline, CDR1 is LGHDT, CDR2 YNNKEL (reference sequence). Trimming left V 4 bases short and J 2 bases short, with 11 bases between. CDR3: CASSLRGSNYGYTF. The CDR3 region has the DNA TGTGCCAGCAGCCTTCGCGGTTCAAACTATGGCTACACCTTC.

J is TRBJ2-1 and V is TRBV11-2; TRBD2 is a possible D gene (7 bases). Germline assignment: CDR1 SGHAT and CDR2 FQNNGV. The V end was cut by 1 base, the J end by 0 bases, with 13 bases between. The CDR3 contains 17 residues. CDR3 in amino acids: CASSLGRGGSSYNEQFF. The DNA of the CDR3 is TGTGCCAGCAGCTTAGGAAGGGGGGGGAGCTCCTACAATGAGCAGTTCTTC.

The chain is built from TRBV5-1 and TRBJ1-1; 8 bases map to TRBD1. This CDR3 has 15 residues. Per the germline V gene, CDR1 is SGHRS and CDR2 is YFSETQ. Trimming at V came to 4 bases and at J to 5 bases, leaving 10 bases not matched to a gene. CDR3 sequence reads: CASSGGQGLSTEAFF. DNA of the CDR3: TGCGCCAGCAGCGGTGGACAGGGCTTGAGTACTGAAGCTTTCTTT. The full variable domain, with the rest looked up from reference TRBV5-1 and TRBJ1-1, is KAGVTQTPRYLIKTRGQQVTLSCSPISGHRSVSWYQQTPGQGLQFLFEYFSETQRNKGNFPGRFSGRQFSNSRSEMNVSTLELGDSALYLCASSGGQGLSTEAFFGQGTRLTVV.

This clone counts as medium-sized. V gene TRBV28 combines with J gene TRBJ1-1; D call uncertain. This CDR3 spans 16 amino acids. V shed 3 bases and J shed 0 bases, with 14 bases lying between them. In germline, CDR1 is MDHEN, CDR2 SYDVKM. CDR3 sequence: CASSFPRAIMNTEAFF. The CDR3 coding sequence is TGTGCCAGCAGTTTCCCGCGGGCCATAATGAACACTGAAGCTTTCTTT.

This clone came up a few times. The rearrangement uses TRBV6-1 and TRBJ2-5, with 8 bases matching TRBD1. Trimming removed 1 base from V and 7 bases from J; junction bases left unmatched: 2. CDR3 length: 13 amino acids. Germline CDR1 MNHNS, CDR2 SASEGT. CDR3 DNA sequence: TGTGCCAGCAGTGAAGAGCAGGGGGCGACCCAGTACTTC. This codes for CASSEEQGATQYF.

This clone appeared many times. This chain connects TRBV24-1 to TRBJ2-2; 7 bases are a match to TRBD1. CDR1 is KGHDR and CDR2 is SFDVKD in the germline V gene. V shed 4 bases and J 1 base; nucleotides not matched to a gene: 11. This CDR3 comprises 18 residues. CDR3 in amino acids: CATSDPPRGRLNTGELFF. The CDR3 nucleotides are TGTGCCACCAGTGACCCCCCTAGGGGGCGGTTGAACACCGGGGAGCTGTTTTTT.